This T cell receptor beta chain emerged from a study of blood T cell repertoires in COVID-19. Study overall: Sample material is recorded as cDNA or gDNA derived from T cells, B-cell-depleted T cells, or PBMCs.

A Seattle source enrolled patients during active infection and followed them longitudinally. Data came from immunoSEQ multiplex PCR; TCRdb stores just in-frame clones and leaves some out. The data show under 200,000 clones, 70% to 90% seen once. The CDR3 runs to 12 residues. V lost 3 bases to trimming and J lost 9 bases, with 11 bases between them. Germline V gene data show CDR1 as ENHRY and CDR2 as SYGVKD. The sequence was collected from a man aged 55 to 70 with COVID-19, enrolled during active disease. The chain combines TRBV10-3 with TRBJ1-1; a possible D gene is TRBD1 (5 bases). The material sequenced was peripheral blood. As DNA, the CDR3 is TGTGCCATCAGTGACGGGGGAACTAAAGCTTTCTTT. Protein sequence: CAISDGGTKAFF.